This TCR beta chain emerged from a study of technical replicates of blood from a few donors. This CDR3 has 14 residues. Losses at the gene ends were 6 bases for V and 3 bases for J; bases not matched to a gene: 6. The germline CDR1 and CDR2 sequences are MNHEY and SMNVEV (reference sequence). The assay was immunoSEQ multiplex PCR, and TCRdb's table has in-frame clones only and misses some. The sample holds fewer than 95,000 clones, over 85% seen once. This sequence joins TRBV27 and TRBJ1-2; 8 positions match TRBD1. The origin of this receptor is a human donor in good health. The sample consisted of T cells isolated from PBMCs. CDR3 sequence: CASRRDRRDYGYTF. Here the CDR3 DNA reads TGTGCCAGCAGGAGGGACAGGAGGGACTATGGCTACACCTTC.